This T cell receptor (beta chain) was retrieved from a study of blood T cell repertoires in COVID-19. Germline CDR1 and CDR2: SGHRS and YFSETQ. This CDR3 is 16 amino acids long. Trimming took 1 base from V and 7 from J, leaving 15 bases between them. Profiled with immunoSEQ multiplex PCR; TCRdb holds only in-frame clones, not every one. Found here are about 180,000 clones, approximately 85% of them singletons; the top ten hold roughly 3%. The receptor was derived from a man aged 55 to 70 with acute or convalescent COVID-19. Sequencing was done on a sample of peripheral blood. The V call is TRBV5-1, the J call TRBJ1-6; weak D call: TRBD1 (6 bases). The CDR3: CASSLNRQGRNSPLHF. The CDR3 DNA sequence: TGCGCCAGCAGCTTGAACCGGCAGGGGCGAAATTCACCCCTCCACTTT. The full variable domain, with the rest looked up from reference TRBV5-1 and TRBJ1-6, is KAGVTQTPRYLIKTRGQQVTLSCSPISGHRSVSWYQQTPGQGLQFLFEYFSETQRNKGNFPGRFSGRQFSNSRSEMNVSTLELGDSALYLCASSLNRQGRNSPLHFGNGTRLTVT.